The 28 T cell receptor beta chains below all came from one sample that was sequenced in a study of cytomegalovirus exposure and HLA in healthy donors. The PCR had 60 Vbeta and 13 Jbeta primers. Produced via immunoSEQ multiplex PCR; TCRdb's table is partial and in-frame only. The sample records some 190,000 clones, 60% to 80% being singletons. The source material was PBMCs. The receptors were gathered from a woman aged 30 to 39 in good health and CMV-seropositive.

The chain uses TRBV13 and TRBJ1-2; 8 bases agree with TRBD1. Looked up from germline, CDR1 is PRHDT and CDR2 is FYEKMQ (reference sequence). The CDR3 length is 13 residues. Losses at the gene ends were 8 bases for V and 12 bases for J; bases not matched to a gene: 14. The DNA of the CDR3 is TGTGCCAGCGACGAGCAATACCGGACAGGGAACACCTTC. Protein: CASDEQYRTGNTF.

This rearrangement joins TRBV29-1 to TRBJ2-3; 9 bases agree with TRBD1. V gave up 7 bases and J gave up 4 bases; unmatched junction bases: 9. In germline, CDR1 is SQVTM, CDR2 ANQGSEA. The CDR3 spans 14 residues. The CDR3 nucleotides are TGCAGCGACCGCCGGGACAGGGCGTCAGATACGCAGTATTTT. Protein product: CSDRRDRASDTQYF.

The rearrangement links TRBV30 to TRBJ2-7; 15 bases match TRBD2. CDR3 length: 15 residues. Germline-derived CDR1 and CDR2 are GTSNPN and SVGIG (reference sequence). With V trimmed by 4 bases and J by 7 bases, 8 bases remained unmatched. CDR3 residues: CAWTPGTSGGWEQYF. CDR3 in DNA: TGTGCCTGGACCCCCGGGACTAGCGGGGGGTGGGAGCAGTACTTC.

The chain carries TRBV7-2 and TRBJ2-2, with 7 positions matching TRBD2. Germline values: CDR1 SGHTA, CDR2 FQGNSA. This CDR3 is built from 13 residues. The trim removed 8 bases at V and 5 bases at J, leaving 5 bases unmatched. CDR3 sequence (DNA): TGTGCCAGCCAGCTGCGGGGGACCGGGGAGCTGTTTTTT. The encoded protein is CASQLRGTGELFF.

This clone was observed a single time. This chain uses TRBV7-2 with TRBJ1-1, with D possibly being TRBD1 (5 bases). The germline V and J ends were trimmed by 3 bases and 4 bases, with 9 bases remaining between them. This CDR3 contains 13 residues. The germline CDR1 and CDR2 sequences are SGHTA and FQGNSA. The CDR3 DNA is TGTGCCAGCAGCTTTACGGGGGGCACTGAAGCTTTCTTT. Protein product: CASSFTGGTEAFF.

The sample holds one count of this clone. The chain has TRBV28 and TRBJ1-1, with D possibly matching TRBD1 (6 bases). CDR1 MDHEN and CDR2 SYDVKM come from the germline V gene. The V end lost 8 bases, the J end lost 3 bases, and 22 bases lay between the germline ends. The CDR3 covers 16 residues. The CDR3 DNA is TGTGCCAGCTCCGGGGGGGCAGGGTGGGATGACACTGAAGCTTTCTTT. Translating gives CASSGGAGWDDTEAFF.

The chain employs TRBV11-1 and TRBJ2-1; a possible D gene is TRBD2 (5 bases). This CDR3 contains 15 residues. Trimming cost V 0 bases and J 2 bases, with 8 bases left between them. Per the germline V gene, CDR1 is SGHAT and CDR2 is FQDESV (reference sequence). The CDR3 region is CASSLADSPYNEQFF. The CDR3 nucleotides read TGTGCCAGCAGCTTAGCGGACTCTCCCTACAATGAGCAGTTCTTC.

The chain uses TRBV5-1 and TRBJ2-7; tentative D call: TRBD2 (6 bases). V was clipped by 2 bases and J by 4 bases, with 13 bases between them. Germline assignment: CDR1 SGHRS and CDR2 YFSETQ. The CDR3 length is 14 residues. The DNA of the CDR3 is TGCGCCAGCAGCTTCGGGGGACCACTTTACGAGCAGTACTTC. Its translation is CASSFGGPLYEQYF.

The rearrangement uses TRBV7-3 and TRBJ1-2, with D tentatively TRBD1 (6 bases). Germline V lookup: CDR1 SGHTA, CDR2 FQGTGA. The CDR3 is 13 residues long. V lost 5 bases to trimming and J lost 4 bases, with 11 bases between them. The CDR3: CASSEGGFYGYTF. In nucleotides, the CDR3 is TGTGCCAGCAGCGAGGGGGGGTTCTATGGCTACACCTTC.

The V and J genes are TRBV29-1 and TRBJ2-1; perhaps TRBD1 as D (6 bases). This CDR3 is built from 12 residues. V shed 0 bases and J shed 12 bases, with 12 bases lying between them. Germline values: CDR1 SQVTM, CDR2 ANQGSEA. CDR3 region: CSVEEGASPQFF. Here the CDR3 DNA reads TGCAGCGTTGAAGAGGGGGCTAGCCCGCAGTTCTTC.

The genes are TRBV7-2 and TRBJ2-7; TRBD2 agrees at 9 bases. The CDR3 sequence is 14 residues long. V lost 5 bases and J lost 4; bases outside the gene matches: 6. The V gene's germline CDR1 is SGHTA and CDR2 FQGNSA. The CDR3 sequence: CASSRGLAGYEQYF. The CDR3 coding sequence is TGTGCCAGCAGCCGAGGTCTAGCGGGGTACGAGCAGTACTTC.

This clone has only a few counts. The chain joins TRBV19 to TRBJ2-2, with 7 nucleotides matching TRBD2. The CDR3 is 12 residues long. Per the germline V gene, CDR1 is LNHDA and CDR2 is SQIVND (reference sequence). The ends lost 11 bases at V and 4 bases at J; junction bases unmatched: 4. The CDR3 DNA is TGTGCCGCCGGGGGGTTCACCGGGGAGCTGTTTTTT. Amino acids: CAAGGFTGELFF.

The rearrangement uses TRBV7-2 and TRBJ2-5, with 9 bases lining up with TRBD1. Trimming removed 5 bases from V and 3 bases from J; junction bases left unmatched: 4. This CDR3 has 14 residues. The germline CDR1 and CDR2 sequences are SGHTA and FQGNSA. The CDR3 protein is CASSRRTGEETQYF. DNA for the CDR3: TGTGCCAGCAGCCGCCGGACAGGGGAAGAGACCCAGTACTTC.

This clone appeared a few times. One end of the junction is discordant with germline, which a read error may explain. The chain employs TRBV25-1 and TRBJ2-7, with D hard to call. Germline V gene lookup returns CDR1 MGHDK and CDR2 SYGVNS. The CDR3 is made up of 12 amino acids. In DNA, the CDR3 is TGTGCCAGCAGTGAATACCCGGCGGCGAAGAGCTTC. Protein sequence: CASSEYPAAKSF.

The rearrangement joins TRBV7-9 to TRBJ2-5, with 7 bases aligning to TRBD1. Germline V gene sequence: CDR1 SEHNR, CDR2 FQNEAQ (reference sequence). The CDR3 consists of 15 residues. The J segment lost 5 bases and the V segment lost 6 bases, leaving 12 bases of the junction unmatched. Here the CDR3 DNA reads TGTGCCAGCAGATTCGGACAAGGGGGCGAGGAGACCCAGTACTTC. This gives the protein CASRFGQGGEETQYF.

The genes are TRBV5-1 and TRBJ2-6; possible D gene TRBD2, 7 bases. Germline V CDR1 and CDR2: SGHRS, YFSETQ. The V gene lost 0 bases and the J gene lost 1 base, with 14 bases spanning the gap. This CDR3 comprises 18 residues. CDR3 loop: CASSLGGGVGSGANVLTF. DNA of the CDR3: TGCGCCAGCAGCTTGGGCGGGGGCGTTGGGTCTGGGGCCAACGTCCTGACTTTC.

The chain recombines TRBV5-4 with TRBJ2-7; D might be TRBD1 (6 bases). CDR3 length equals 14 residues. Germline CDR1 reads SGHNT; CDR2 reads YYREEE (reference sequence). V lost 4 bases to trimming and J lost 4 bases, with 15 bases between them. The CDR3 coding sequence is TGTGCCAGCAGCCTTGGCTTAGGGGGTTACGAGCAGTACTTC. Translating it yields CASSLGLGGYEQYF.

The CDR3 bases are TGTGCCAGCAGTTACTCTGGGACTAGATCCCCCTACGAGCAGTACTTC. Its translation is CASSYSGTRSPYEQYF. This chain links TRBV6-5 with TRBJ2-7; 8 bases fit TRBD2. The junction had 6 bases not matched to a gene; V was cut back by 0 bases and J by 2 bases. This CDR3 contains 16 residues. The germline CDR1 and CDR2 sequences are MNHEY and SVGAGI.

This clone was recorded a few times. The chain couples TRBV11-2 to TRBJ2-7, with D perhaps matching TRBD2 (6 bases). Germline lookup yields CDR1 SGHAT and CDR2 FQNNGV. The CDR3 loop spans 13 amino acids. The V gene lost 5 bases and the J gene lost 10 bases, with 18 bases spanning the gap. Here the CDR3 reads CASSAYKVGGQYF. The CDR3 bases are TGTGCCAGCAGCGCCTACAAAGTCGGGGGTCAGTACTTC.

This clone occurred a few times. The chain combines TRBV6-1 with TRBJ1-5, with D hard to call. This CDR3 contains 14 residues. Germline V gene sequence: CDR1 MNHNS, CDR2 SASEGT. Trimming cost V 5 bases and J 4 bases, with 12 bases left between them. Here the CDR3 reads CASSQLHGNQPQHF. The CDR3 DNA follows: TGTGCCAGCAGTCAGCTCCACGGGAATCAGCCCCAGCATTTT.

This sequence joins TRBV27 and TRBJ2-3; 13 bases match TRBD2. The CDR3 is 16 amino acids. In germline, CDR1 is MNHEY, CDR2 SMNVEV (reference sequence). V was clipped by 8 bases and J by 0 bases; unmatched bases: 5. The CDR3 region has the DNA TGTGCCAGCGGACTAGCGGGAGTCTCTAGCACAGATACGCAGTATTTT. Protein sequence: CASGLAGVSSTDTQYF.

The chain has TRBV30 and TRBJ2-7, with D unresolved. The CDR3 sequence is 13 residues long. Germline CDR1 GTSNPN, CDR2 SVGIG (reference sequence). Between the trimmed V and J ends, which lost 1 base and 2 bases, there was a span of 9 bases. The CDR3 DNA reads TGTGCCTGGAGTGGCCTAGTGGCCTACGAGCAGTACTTC. Its translation is CAWSGLVAYEQYF.

The rearrangement joins TRBV5-4 to TRBJ2-7, with D possibly TRBD1 on 5 matching bases. CDR1 is SGHNT and CDR2 is YYREEE in the germline V gene (reference sequence). CDR3 size: 14 residues. Trimming cost V 3 bases and J 3 bases, with 13 bases left between them. CDR3 DNA sequence: TGTGCCAGCAGCTCGTCAACAGGATTCTACGAGCAGTACTTC. This gives the protein CASSSSTGFYEQYF.

The chain recombines TRBV5-4 with TRBJ2-6; 12 bases are shared with TRBD1. Germline CDR1 reads SGHNT; CDR2 reads YYREEE (reference sequence). The CDR3 length is 17 residues. The J segment lost 2 bases and the V segment lost 4 bases, leaving 4 bases of the junction unmatched. CDR3 sequence reads: CASSTGQGAPGANVLTF. The CDR3 DNA sequence: TGTGCCAGCAGCACGGGACAGGGGGCGCCTGGGGCCAACGTCCTGACTTTC. The complete variable domain, with remaining parts taken from reference TRBV5-4 and TRBJ2-6, reads ETGVTQSPTHLIKTRGQQVTLRCSSQSGHNTVSWYQQALGQGPQFIFQYYREEENGRGNFPPRFSGLQFPNYSSELNVNALELDDSALYLCASSTGQGAPGANVLTFGAGSRLTVL.

V gene TRBV11-2 combines with J gene TRBJ2-7; D is perhaps TRBD2 (5 bases). Germline assignment: CDR1 SGHAT and CDR2 FQNNGV. V lost 1 base and J 3 bases, leaving 10 bases between the germline ends. The CDR3 loop spans 14 amino acids. The CDR3 DNA reads TGTGCCAGCAGCTTAGGAGGGTGGGGCTACGAGCAGTACTTC. This codes for CASSLGGWGYEQYF.

The chain carries TRBV27 and TRBJ2-2; TRBD2 matches at 7 bases. The CDR3 is made up of 15 amino acids. The V gene end was trimmed by 6 bases and the J gene end by 7 bases; junction bases not matched to a gene: 11. Germline CDR1 and CDR2: MNHEY and SMNVEV (reference sequence). The CDR3, as DNA: TGTGCCAGCAGGGGGGGGACTTCGCCGGGCGGGGAGCTGTTTTTT. Translated: CASRGGTSPGGELFF.

The chain carries TRBV7-3 and TRBJ1-2; D uncertain. This CDR3 has 17 residues. Trimming pared 1 base from V and 7 bases from J, leaving 22 bases between. Germline loops: CDR1 SGHTA, CDR2 FQGTGA. The CDR3 DNA reads as TGTGCCAGCAGCTTAATAGCCGACTCCAACCCCGCTACTGGCTACACCTTC. Translating gives CASSLIADSNPATGYTF.

This clone was detected only once. The V call is TRBV20-1, the J call TRBJ1-1; D is ambiguous. CDR1 and CDR2 from the germline V gene are DFQATT and SNEGSKA (reference sequence). This CDR3 spans 11 amino acids. The CDR3 here is CSYGRNTEAFF. As DNA, the CDR3 is TGCAGCTATGGGCGGAACACTGAAGCTTTCTTT.